Reported below is one T cell receptor beta chain. This specimen belongs to a study of T cells in Graves' hyperthyroidism and ophthalmopathy. The diagnoses drew upon clinical symptoms, serum thyroxine and TRAb, thyroid ultrasound and orbital computed tomography. Regions amplified from RNA transcripts were the TCR beta CDR3 regions. During a first-round RT-PCR of the TCR CDR3, the HTBI primer set was used. TCRdb ran MiXCR on the multiplex PCR reads and lists one entry per CDR3 protein. The data hold 500,000 to 800,000 distinct CDR3 sequences, with roughly 46% observed a single time. The CDR3 has 13 residues. CDR1 is LNHDA, CDR2 SQIVND, per germline (reference sequence). J gave up 4 bases and V 10 bases, and 9 bases lay outside the gene matches.

This clonotype was sampled from an adult man with Graves' disease, either hyperthyroidism or ophthalmopathy (not recorded which). V and J are TRBV19 and TRBJ2-7, with 8 bases aligning to TRBD2. The material sequenced was peripheral blood or thyroid tissue (not recorded which). The CDR3 spells CATRSGGTYEQYF. The CDR3, as DNA: TGTGCCACACGAAGCGGGGGAACTTACGAGCAGTACTTC.